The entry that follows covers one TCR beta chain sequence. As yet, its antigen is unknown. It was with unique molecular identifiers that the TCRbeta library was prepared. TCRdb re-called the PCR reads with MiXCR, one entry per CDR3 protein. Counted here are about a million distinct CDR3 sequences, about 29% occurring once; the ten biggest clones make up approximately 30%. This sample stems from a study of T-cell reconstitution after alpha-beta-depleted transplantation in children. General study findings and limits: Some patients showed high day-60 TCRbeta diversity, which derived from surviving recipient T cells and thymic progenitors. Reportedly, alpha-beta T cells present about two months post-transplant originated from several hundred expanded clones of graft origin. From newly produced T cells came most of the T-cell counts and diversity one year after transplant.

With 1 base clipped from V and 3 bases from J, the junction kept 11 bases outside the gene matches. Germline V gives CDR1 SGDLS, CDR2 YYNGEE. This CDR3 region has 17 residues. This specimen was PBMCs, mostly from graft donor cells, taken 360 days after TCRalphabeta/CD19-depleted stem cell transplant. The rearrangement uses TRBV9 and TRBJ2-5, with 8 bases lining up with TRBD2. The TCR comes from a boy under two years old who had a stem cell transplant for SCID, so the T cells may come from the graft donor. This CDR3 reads CASSVYPAGAEEETQYF. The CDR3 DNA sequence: TGTGCCAGCAGCGTATACCCAGCGGGGGCCGAAGAAGAGACCCAGTACTTC.